These T cell receptor beta chains were read from a single sample in a study of blood T cell repertoires in COVID-19. The method was immunoSEQ multiplex PCR; TCRdb's version includes in-frame clones alone and lacks a portion of them. Among tens of thousands of clones listed, just over 85% were seen once. The sample taken for sequencing was peripheral blood. Receptors originate from a man in his 70s with active or convalescent COVID-19. The CDR3 runs from the conserved cysteine through the conserved F or W. The order of the fields is clone size, J gene, D gene, V gene, CDR3 protein, CDR3 DNA. A D gene is named only where the DNA matches it firmly. Size is stated for part of the rows, as once, few or many counts, or as a class when the clone is expanded.

clone_size: .
j_call: TRBJ2-5
d_call: TRBD2
v_call: TRBV6-1
cdr3_aa: CASSASSGSFRETQYF
cdr3_nt: TGTGCCAGCAGTGCCTCTAGCGGGAGTTTTAGAGAGACCCAGTACTTC

clone_size: .
j_call: TRBJ1-2
d_call: TRBD1
v_call: TRBV6-5
cdr3_aa: CASSQQPGQEYGYTF
cdr3_nt: TGTGCCAGCAGTCAACAACCGGGACAGGAATATGGCTACACCTTC

clone_size: .
j_call: TRBJ2-7
d_call: .
v_call: TRBV2
cdr3_aa: CASSVTGYEQYF
cdr3_nt: TGTGCCAGCAGTGTAACGGGCTACGAGCAGTACTTC

clone_size: .
j_call: TRBJ2-1
d_call: TRBD2
v_call: TRBV7-3
cdr3_aa: CASSLQAGGSYNEQFF
cdr3_nt: TGTGCCAGCAGCTTACAAGCGGGAGGTTCCTACAATGAGCAGTTCTTC

clone_size: few
j_call: TRBJ1-6
d_call: .
v_call: TRBV7-9
cdr3_aa: CASRPGGQDNSPLHF
cdr3_nt: TGTGCCAGCAGACCAGGAGGGCAAGATAATTCACCCCTCCACTTT

clone_size: once
j_call: TRBJ2-5
d_call: .
v_call: TRBV15
cdr3_aa: CATSRGREETQYF
cdr3_nt: TGTGCCACCAGCAGAGGGAGGGAGGAGACCCAGTACTTC

clone_size: .
j_call: TRBJ1-3
d_call: .
v_call: TRBV19
cdr3_aa: CASDSSGNTIYF
cdr3_nt: TGTGCCAGCGACAGCTCTGGAAACACCATATATTTT

clone_size: .
j_call: TRBJ2-5
d_call: .
v_call: TRBV3-1/TRBV3-2
cdr3_aa: CASSPKIREFQETQYF
cdr3_nt: TGTGCCAGCAGCCCGAAGATCAGGGAATTCCAAGAGACCCAGTACTTC

clone_size: .
j_call: TRBJ2-2
d_call: .
v_call: TRBV6-5
cdr3_aa: CASDRNTGELFF
cdr3_nt: TGTGCCAGCGACAGGAACACCGGGGAGCTGTTTTTT

clone_size: .
j_call: TRBJ1-3
d_call: .
v_call: TRBV21-1
cdr3_aa: CASSKLEGAQHSGNTIYF
cdr3_nt: TGTGCCAGCAGCAAATTGGAAGGGGCTCAACACTCTGGAAACACCATATATTTT

clone_size: .
j_call: TRBJ1-5
d_call: TRBD1
v_call: TRBV28
cdr3_aa: CASSPLTGTGVGNQPQHF
cdr3_nt: TGTGCCAGCAGCCCACTCACCGGGACAGGGGTCGGAAATCAGCCCCAGCATTTT

clone_size: .
j_call: TRBJ2-7
d_call: .
v_call: TRBV6-6
cdr3_aa: CASSYRRSSYEQYF
cdr3_nt: TGTGCCAGCAGTTACAGGCGGAGCTCCTACGAGCAGTACTTC

clone_size: .
j_call: TRBJ1-1
d_call: .
v_call: TRBV11-2
cdr3_aa: CASRPQGLNTEAFF
cdr3_nt: TGTGCCAGCAGACCGCAGGGGTTGAACACTGAAGCTTTCTTT

clone_size: .
j_call: TRBJ1-5
d_call: .
v_call: TRBV20-1
cdr3_aa: CSASRVSGVQPQHF
cdr3_nt: TGCAGTGCTAGTCGCGTTTCGGGTGTACAGCCCCAGCATTTT

clone_size: .
j_call: TRBJ1-1
d_call: .
v_call: TRBV12-5
cdr3_aa: CASGPSQGNTEAFF
cdr3_nt: TGTGCTAGTGGTCCCTCACAGGGGAACACTGAAGCTTTCTTT

clone_size: .
j_call: TRBJ2-7
d_call: .
v_call: TRBV19
cdr3_aa: CASAQTGSYEQYF
cdr3_nt: TGTGCCAGTGCCCAGACAGGATCCTACGAGCAGTACTTC